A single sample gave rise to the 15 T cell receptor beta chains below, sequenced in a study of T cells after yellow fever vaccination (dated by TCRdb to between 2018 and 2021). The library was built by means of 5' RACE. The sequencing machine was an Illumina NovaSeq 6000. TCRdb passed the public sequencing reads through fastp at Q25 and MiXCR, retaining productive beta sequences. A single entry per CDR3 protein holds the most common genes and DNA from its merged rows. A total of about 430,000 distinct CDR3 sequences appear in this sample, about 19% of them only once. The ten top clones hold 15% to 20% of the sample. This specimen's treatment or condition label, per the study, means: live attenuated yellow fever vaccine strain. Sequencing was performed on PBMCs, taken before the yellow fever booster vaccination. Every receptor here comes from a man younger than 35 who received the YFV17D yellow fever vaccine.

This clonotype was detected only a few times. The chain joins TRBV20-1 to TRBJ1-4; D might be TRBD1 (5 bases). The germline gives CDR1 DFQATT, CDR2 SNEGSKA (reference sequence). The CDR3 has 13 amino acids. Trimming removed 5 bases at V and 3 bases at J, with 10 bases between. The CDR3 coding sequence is TGCAGTGCTCCCAGGGCTTCTAATGAAAAACTGTTTTTT. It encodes CSAPRASNEKLFF.

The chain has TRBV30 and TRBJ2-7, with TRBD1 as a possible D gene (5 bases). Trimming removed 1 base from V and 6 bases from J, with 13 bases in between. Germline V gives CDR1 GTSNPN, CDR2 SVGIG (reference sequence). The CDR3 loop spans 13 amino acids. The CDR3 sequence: CAWSDGPGLEQYF. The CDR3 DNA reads TGTGCCTGGAGTGATGGGCCAGGGCTCGAGCAGTACTTC.

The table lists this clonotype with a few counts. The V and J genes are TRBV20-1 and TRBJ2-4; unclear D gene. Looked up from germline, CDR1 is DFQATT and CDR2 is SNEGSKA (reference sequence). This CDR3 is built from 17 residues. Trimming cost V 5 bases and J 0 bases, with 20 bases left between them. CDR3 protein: CSAPDPPQDIAKNIQYF. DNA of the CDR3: TGCAGTGCTCCGGACCCTCCGCAAGATATAGCCAAAAACATTCAGTACTTC.

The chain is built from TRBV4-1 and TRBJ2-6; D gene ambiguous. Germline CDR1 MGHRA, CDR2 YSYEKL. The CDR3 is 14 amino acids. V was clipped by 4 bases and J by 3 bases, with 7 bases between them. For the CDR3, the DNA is TGCGCCAGCAGCCCTCCTGATGGGGCCAACGTCCTGACTTTC. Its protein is CASSPPDGANVLTF.

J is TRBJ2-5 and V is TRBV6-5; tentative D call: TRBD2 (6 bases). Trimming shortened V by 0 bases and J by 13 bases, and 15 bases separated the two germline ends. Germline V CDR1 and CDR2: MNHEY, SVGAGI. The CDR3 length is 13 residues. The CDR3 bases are TGTGCCAGCAGTTACTCGTTGGGGACTGCGTTGTACTTC. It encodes CASSYSLGTALYF.

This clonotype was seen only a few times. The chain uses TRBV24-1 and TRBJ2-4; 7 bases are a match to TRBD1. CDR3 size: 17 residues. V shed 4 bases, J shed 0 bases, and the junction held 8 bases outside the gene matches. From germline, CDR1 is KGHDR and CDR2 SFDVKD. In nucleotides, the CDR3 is TGTGCCACCAGTGACCCCCGACAGGGTTTAGCCAAAAACATTCAGTACTTC. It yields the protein CATSDPRQGLAKNIQYF.

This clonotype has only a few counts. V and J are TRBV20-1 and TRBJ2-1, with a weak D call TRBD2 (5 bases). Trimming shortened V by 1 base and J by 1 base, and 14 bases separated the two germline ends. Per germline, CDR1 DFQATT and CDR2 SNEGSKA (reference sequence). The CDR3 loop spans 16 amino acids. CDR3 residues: CSARAPGWESYNEQFF. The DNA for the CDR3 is TGCAGTGCTAGAGCACCAGGATGGGAGTCCTACAATGAGCAGTTCTTC.

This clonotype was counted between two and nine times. The CDR3 coding sequence is TGTGCCAGCAGCTGGAAGGGGGAGAGTCAGCCCCAGCATTTT. Its protein product is CASSWKGESQPQHF. The chain recombines TRBV5-4 with TRBJ1-5; TRBD1 might be the D (6 bases). The CDR3 is 14 residues long. Germline V gene sequence: CDR1 SGHNT, CDR2 YYREEE (reference sequence). Trimming took 3 bases from V and 6 from J, leaving 13 bases between them.

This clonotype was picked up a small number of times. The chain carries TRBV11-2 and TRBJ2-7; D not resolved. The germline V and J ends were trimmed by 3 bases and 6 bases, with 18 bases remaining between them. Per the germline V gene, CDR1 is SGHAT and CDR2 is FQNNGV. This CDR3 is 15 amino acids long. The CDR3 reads CASSFLPVRALEQYF. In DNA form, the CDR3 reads TGTGCCAGCAGCTTTTTGCCAGTTAGGGCGCTCGAGCAGTACTTC.

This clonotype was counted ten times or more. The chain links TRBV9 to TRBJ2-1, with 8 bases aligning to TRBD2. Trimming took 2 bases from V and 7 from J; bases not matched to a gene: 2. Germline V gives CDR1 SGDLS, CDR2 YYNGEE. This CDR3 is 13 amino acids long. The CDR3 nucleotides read TGTGCCAGCAGCGTCGGGGGGGATAATGAGCAGTTCTTC. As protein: CASSVGGDNEQFF.

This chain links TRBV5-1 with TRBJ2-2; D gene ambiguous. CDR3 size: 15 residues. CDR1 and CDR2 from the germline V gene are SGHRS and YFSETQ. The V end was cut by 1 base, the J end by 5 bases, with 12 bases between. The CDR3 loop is CASSLIDRVTGELFF. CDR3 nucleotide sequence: TGCGCCAGCAGCTTGATTGACCGCGTTACCGGGGAGCTGTTTTTT.

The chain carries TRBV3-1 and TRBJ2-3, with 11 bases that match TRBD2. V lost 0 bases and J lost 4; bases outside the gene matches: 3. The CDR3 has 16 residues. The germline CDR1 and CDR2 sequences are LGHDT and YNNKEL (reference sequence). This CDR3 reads CASSQDPSGGSDTQYF. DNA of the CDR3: TGTGCCAGCAGCCAAGACCCTAGCGGGGGGTCAGATACGCAGTATTTT.

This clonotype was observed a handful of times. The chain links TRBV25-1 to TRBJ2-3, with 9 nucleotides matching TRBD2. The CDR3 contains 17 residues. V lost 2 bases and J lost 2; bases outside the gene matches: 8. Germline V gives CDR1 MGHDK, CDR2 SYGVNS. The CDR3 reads CASSELASGAFTDTQYF. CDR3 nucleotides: TGTGCCAGCAGTGAACTGGCTAGCGGGGCCTTCACAGATACGCAGTATTTT.

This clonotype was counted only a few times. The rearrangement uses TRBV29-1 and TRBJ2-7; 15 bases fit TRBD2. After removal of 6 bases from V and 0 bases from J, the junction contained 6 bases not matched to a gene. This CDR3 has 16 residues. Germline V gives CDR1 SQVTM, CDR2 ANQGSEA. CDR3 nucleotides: TGCAGCGTCCTTGGGACTAGCGGGGGGAGCTCCTACGAGCAGTACTTC. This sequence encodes CSVLGTSGGSSYEQYF.

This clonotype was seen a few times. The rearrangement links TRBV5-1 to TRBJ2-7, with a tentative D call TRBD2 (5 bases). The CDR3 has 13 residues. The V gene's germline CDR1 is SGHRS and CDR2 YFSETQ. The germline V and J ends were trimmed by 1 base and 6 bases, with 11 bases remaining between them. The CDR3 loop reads CASSLRESGEQYF. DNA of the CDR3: TGCGCCAGCAGCTTGCGGGAATCGGGCGAGCAGTACTTC.